These 23 T cell receptor beta chains came from one sample sequenced in a study of blood T cells in healthy people across ages. PCR was performed a second time for 7 to 11 cycles using a sample-barcoded 5' primer and a J-beta primer mix. TCRdb analysed the 5' RACE reads with MiXCR anew, one entry per CDR3 protein. Among about 1.4 million distinct CDR3 sequences listed, 45% to 70% were seen once. Sequenced: blood. Receptor source: a man aged 18 to 29 in good health.

A single count supports this clonotype. V gene TRBV6-5 combines with J gene TRBJ2-3, with TRBD2 identical over 7 bases. V was clipped by 0 bases and J by 3 bases; unmatched bases: 6. The CDR3 length is 16 residues. Germline CDR1 reads MNHEY; CDR2 reads SVGAGI. CDR3 region: CASSYSLPSGTDTQYF. The CDR3 bases are TGTGCCAGCAGTTACTCGTTGCCTAGCGGAACAGATACGCAGTATTTT.

This clonotype has just a few counts. The CDR3 nucleotides are TGCAGTGCCCTTGGGCGGGGGGGGTTTCAATACAATGAGCAGTTCTTC. Translating gives CSALGRGGFQYNEQFF. The chain carries TRBV20-1 and TRBJ2-1; 9 positions agree with TRBD2. Germline values: CDR1 DFQATT, CDR2 SNEGSKA (reference sequence). V shed 6 bases and J 4 bases; nucleotides not matched to a gene: 13. The CDR3 contains 16 residues.

Only one count was recorded for this clonotype. The chain uses TRBV24-1 and TRBJ2-7; D unclear. Trimming shortened V by 2 bases and J by 5 bases, and 6 bases separated the two germline ends. The CDR3 is 12 amino acids. Per the germline V gene, CDR1 is KGHDR and CDR2 is SFDVKD. CDR3 residues: CATSDYQNEQYF. CDR3 nucleotides: TGTGCCACCAGTGATTACCAGAACGAGCAGTACTTC.

The chain recombines TRBV5-7 with TRBJ2-2, with 9 bases matching TRBD1. TRBV5-7 is treated as an ORF (open reading frame) with a function not yet certain. With 2 bases clipped from V and 0 bases from J, the junction kept 5 bases outside the gene matches. CDR3 size: 17 residues. CDR3 loop: CASSLRDRETNTGELFF. CDR3 nucleotides: TGTGCCAGCAGCTTAAGGGACAGGGAAACGAACACCGGGGAGCTGTTTTTT.

This clonotype was detected only a few times. V gene TRBV25-1 combines with J gene TRBJ1-4, with 11 bases fitting TRBD1. The CDR3 consists of 15 residues. Germline CDR1 is MGHDK and CDR2 is SYGVNS. V lost 8 bases to trimming and J lost 5 bases; unmatched junction nucleotides: 7. This CDR3 is CASQRTGGGNEKLFF. The CDR3 DNA reads as TGTGCCAGCCAAAGGACAGGGGGCGGCAATGAAAAACTGTTTTTT.

The rearrangement uses TRBV29-1 and TRBJ2-2, with TRBD1 matching over 10 bases. Germline CDR1 is SQVTM and CDR2 is ANQGSEA. The CDR3 totals 14 residues. V dropped 7 bases and J dropped 6; count of bases not matched to a gene: 8. The CDR3: CSGTGQGRAGELFF. The CDR3 DNA reads as TGCAGCGGGACGGGACAGGGGCGGGCCGGGGAGCTGTTTTTT.

DNA of the CDR3: TGTGCCAGCAGTTTAAAACCGGGACGGAACTACGAGCAGTACTTC. It is translated as CASSLKPGRNYEQYF. The chain recombines TRBV27 with TRBJ2-7; D is perhaps TRBD1 or TRBD2 (5 bases each). Deletions cut 2 bases from V and 3 bases from J, with 14 bases between. Looked up from germline, CDR1 is MNHEY and CDR2 is SMNVEV (reference sequence). The CDR3 has 15 amino acids.

This chain connects TRBV4-1 to TRBJ2-3; tentative D call: TRBD1 (5 bases). Trimming removed 0 bases at V and 1 base at J, with 11 bases between. The germline gives CDR1 MGHRA, CDR2 YSYEKL. The CDR3 contains 16 residues. For the CDR3, the DNA is TGCGCCAGCAGCCAAGATTTACAGGCCGGCACAGATACGCAGTATTTT. Protein sequence: CASSQDLQAGTDTQYF.

This clonotype was detected only once. The chain has TRBV10-3 and TRBJ2-2; D perhaps matches TRBD2 (7 bases). Between the trimmed V and J ends, which lost 6 bases and 2 bases, there was a span of 10 bases. The CDR3 covers 14 residues. Germline V gene sequence: CDR1 ENHRY, CDR2 SYGVKD. The CDR3 reads CAISGGLNTGELFF. In nucleotides, the CDR3 is TGTGCCATCAGCGGGGGGCTCAACACCGGGGAGCTGTTTTTT.

This chain connects TRBV27 to TRBJ2-1; weak D call: TRBD1 (5 bases). CDR3 length: 12 amino acids. Germline CDR1 and CDR2: MNHEY and SMNVEV (reference sequence). Trimming took off 5 bases at V and 6 bases at J, with 8 bases between the two ends. The CDR3 DNA sequence: TGTGCCAGCAGTAAAGGGGCCAATGAGCAGTTCTTC. Translating it yields CASSKGANEQFF.

The chain has TRBV6-6 and TRBJ2-2, with TRBD2 matching 11 bases. J gave up 4 bases and V 2 bases, and 3 bases lay outside the gene matches. The CDR3 covers 16 residues. Germline V gene lookup returns CDR1 MNHNY and CDR2 SVGAGI (reference sequence). The CDR3 nucleotides read TGTGCCAGCAGTTACATTAGCGGGGGGGCCACCGGGGAGCTGTTTTTT. Protein product: CASSYISGGATGELFF.

This clonotype was observed a few times. V usage is TRBV11-2 and J usage is TRBJ1-1; possibly TRBD1 for D (6 bases). Trimming took off 1 base at V and 5 bases at J, with 17 bases between the two ends. The CDR3 consists of 16 residues. Per germline, CDR1 SGHAT and CDR2 FQNNGV. Written as DNA, the CDR3 is TGTGCCAGCAGCTTAGTATCCGGGGGCGTGTGGACTGAAGCTTTCTTT. Its translation: CASSLVSGGVWTEAFF. Filled out from reference TRBV11-2 and TRBJ1-1, the complete variable domain reads EAGVAQSPRYKIIEKRQSVAFWCNPISGHATLYWYQQILGQGPKLLIQFQNNGVVDDSQLPKDRFSAERLKGVDSTLKIQPAKLEDSAVYLCASSLVSGGVWTEAFFGQGTRLTVV.

There are a few counts of this clonotype. This sequence joins TRBV12-3 or TRBV12-4 and TRBJ2-7, with TRBD1 as a possible D gene (6 bases). V was pared by 6 bases and J by 5 bases, with 17 bases between. The CDR3 runs 14 residues. The CDR3 protein is CASSTPGQPHEQYF. As DNA, the CDR3 is TGTGCCAGCAGCACCCCAGGACAGCCCCACGAGCAGTACTTC.

This clonotype has ten or more counts. The chain recombines TRBV27 with TRBJ2-1; no reliable D call. This CDR3 is 11 amino acids long. Germline CDR1 and CDR2: MNHEY and SMNVEV (reference sequence). V was pared by 3 bases and J by 3 bases, with 0 bases between. In nucleotides, the CDR3 is TGTGCCAGCAGTTTCTACAATGAGCAGTTCTTC. This translates into CASSFYNEQFF.

This clonotype was detected a few times. The chain links TRBV27 to TRBJ2-7, with D hard to call. Germline CDR1 is MNHEY and CDR2 is SMNVEV (reference sequence). The CDR3 has 13 amino acids. Trimming cost V 8 bases and J 0 bases, with 11 bases left between them. In nucleotides, the CDR3 is TGTGCCAGCGTGGGCAGGAGCTCCTACGAGCAGTACTTC. It translates to CASVGRSSYEQYF.

The chain joins TRBV4-2 to TRBJ2-3; no firm D call. This CDR3 is 17 amino acids long. Germline V gene data show CDR1 as LGHNA and CDR2 as YNFKEQ. Trimming removed 0 bases from V and 2 bases from J, with 15 bases in between. CDR3: CASSQDHRVGYTDTQYF. CDR3 DNA sequence: TGTGCCAGCAGCCAAGATCACCGGGTAGGGTACACAGATACGCAGTATTTT.

V is TRBV4-2 and J is TRBJ2-1, with D perhaps being TRBD1 or TRBD2 (5 bases each). The CDR3 has 14 residues. V dropped 4 bases and J dropped 8 bases, with 15 bases sitting between them. Germline values: CDR1 LGHNA, CDR2 YNFKEQ. The CDR3 coding sequence is TGTGCCAGCAGCCCTTCCGGGGCTTCAGATGAGCAGTTCTTC. Translated, it gives CASSPSGASDEQFF.

This sequence joins TRBV20-1 and TRBJ2-3, with TRBD1 as a possible D gene (5 bases). The CDR3 loop spans 12 amino acids. Germline V gene lookup returns CDR1 DFQATT and CDR2 SNEGSKA (reference sequence). The ends were cut back, 4 bases at V and 4 bases at J, with 9 bases in the middle. The CDR3 here is CSAIQGADTQYF. In nucleotides, the CDR3 is TGCAGTGCTATCCAGGGTGCAGATACGCAGTATTTT.

The V gene is TRBV11-2, the J gene TRBJ2-1, with D possibly matching TRBD1 (6 bases). Trimming pared 5 bases from V and 5 bases from J, leaving 16 bases between. CDR1 and CDR2 from the germline V gene are SGHAT and FQNNGV. The CDR3 spans 15 residues. CDR3 nucleotide sequence: TGTGCCAGCAGCCCACAAGGTCAGGGGAACAATGAGCAGTTCTTC. This gives the protein CASSPQGQGNNEQFF.

This chain links TRBV6-1 with TRBJ2-3; no reliable D call. Germline CDR1 MNHNS, CDR2 SASEGT. The V end lost 2 bases, the J end lost 4 bases, and 10 bases lay between the germline ends. This CDR3 is built from 14 residues. The CDR3 region is CASSENWVPDTQYF. The CDR3 DNA is TGTGCCAGCAGTGAAAACTGGGTTCCAGATACGCAGTATTTT.

V is TRBV12-3 or TRBV12-4 and J is TRBJ2-1; TRBD2 matches 16 bases. The CDR3 consists of 19 residues. V lost 5 bases and J lost 0; bases outside the gene matches: 7. The chain's CDR3 is CASSAPGLAGGLSYNEQFF. The CDR3 bases are TGTGCCAGCAGTGCTCCGGGACTAGCGGGAGGGCTCTCCTACAATGAGCAGTTCTTC.

V gene TRBV19 combines with J gene TRBJ2-6; D is ambiguous. V lost 0 bases and J lost 2, with 5 bases in between. This CDR3 is built from 15 residues. Germline V gives CDR1 LNHDA, CDR2 SQIVND (reference sequence). The CDR3 is CASSIEPTGANVLTF. CDR3 DNA: TGTGCCAGTAGTATAGAGCCAACTGGGGCCAACGTCCTGACTTTC.

Worth noting for this clonotype: An end of the junction does not agree with germline; a read error may underlie this. This chain uses TRBV7-7 with TRBJ2-7; a weak D match, TRBD2 (6 bases). The germline V gene has CDR1 SSHAT and CDR2 FNYEAQ (reference sequence). The CDR3 consists of 15 residues. The CDR3: CASSPGHEAGYEQYF. CDR3 nucleotide sequence: TGTGCTAGCAGCCCAGGACATGAGGCGGGATACGAGCAGTACTTC.